Below are 16 T cell receptor beta chains sequenced from a single sample in a study of cytomegalovirus exposure and HLA in healthy donors. The PCR used 60 Vbeta and 13 Jbeta primers. Method: immunoSEQ multiplex PCR; TCRdb's copy keeps in-frame clones and lacks some. The profile covers roughly 100,000 clones, with about 80% appearing a single time and approximately 11% taken by the ten largest. The sequenced sample was PBMCs. Receptors were obtained from a man between 18 and 29 years old in good health and CMV-seropositive.

The CDR3, as DNA: TGTGCCAGCACCTCCGTCCTCACAGATACGCAGTATTTT. Residues: CASTSVLTDTQYF. The chain uses TRBV7-9 and TRBJ2-3, with D hard to call. Germline CDR1 is SEHNR and CDR2 is FQNEAQ (reference sequence). V shed 7 bases and J shed 2 bases, with 10 bases lying between them. This CDR3 is 13 amino acids long.

This chain joins TRBV2 and TRBJ1-5; 7 bases line up with TRBD1. The CDR3 sequence is 17 residues long. CDR1 is SNHLY, CDR2 FYNNEI, per germline. The junction had 11 bases not matched to a gene; V was cut back by 5 bases and J by 1 base. The CDR3, as DNA: TGTGCCAGCAGTCCACTTCTGACAGGGTGGAGCAATCAGCCCCAGCATTTT. Translated, it gives CASSPLLTGWSNQPQHF.

This clone occurred a few times. V and J are TRBV30 and TRBJ1-6; 7 nucleotides line up with TRBD1. The trim removed 1 base at V and 10 bases at J, leaving 10 bases unmatched. The CDR3 extends over 15 amino acids. Germline V gene sequence: CDR1 GTSNPN, CDR2 SVGIG (reference sequence). CDR3 amino acids: CAWSGIIQGKSPLHF. Here the CDR3 DNA reads TGTGCCTGGAGTGGAATCATACAGGGGAAATCACCCCTCCACTTT. The whole variable domain, remainder taken from reference TRBV30 and TRBJ1-6, is SQTIHQWPATLVQPVGSPLSLECTVEGTSNPNLYWYRQAAGRGLQLLFYSVGIGQISSEVPQNLSASRPQDRQFILSSKKLLLSDSGFYLCAWSGIIQGKSPLHFGNGTRLTVT.

The CDR3 sequence: CASSSAGINQPQHF. The DNA for the CDR3 is TGTGCCAGCAGTTCAGCGGGTATCAATCAGCCCCAGCATTTT. The gene calls are TRBV27 and TRBJ1-5, with D unresolved. The CDR3 has 14 residues. V was trimmed by 4 bases and J by 3 bases, leaving 10 bases between them. From germline, CDR1 is MNHEY and CDR2 SMNVEV (reference sequence).

The genes are TRBV7-9 and TRBJ1-1; the match to TRBD1 covers 9 bases. After removal of 6 bases from V and 11 bases from J, the junction contained 10 bases not matched to a gene. CDR1 is SEHNR and CDR2 is FQNEAQ in the germline V gene (reference sequence). This CDR3 region has 13 residues. CDR3 bases: TGTGCCAGCAGGGGGACAGGGCTCCCTGGGGCTTTCTTT. Its translation: CASRGTGLPGAFF.

The chain employs TRBV11-2 and TRBJ1-1; TRBD1 matches at 7 bases. The germline CDR1 and CDR2 sequences are SGHAT and FQNNGV. The CDR3 spans 15 residues. With 5 bases clipped from V and 0 bases from J, the junction kept 6 bases outside the gene matches. The CDR3 DNA follows: TGTGCCAGCAGCGCTCGGGACAGCCTGAACACTGAAGCTTTCTTT. Its protein product is CASSARDSLNTEAFF. Combining the CDR3 with reference TRBV11-2 and TRBJ1-1 gives the whole variable domain EAGVAQSPRYKIIEKRQSVAFWCNPISGHATLYWYQQILGQGPKLLIQFQNNGVVDDSQLPKDRFSAERLKGVDSTLKIQPAKLEDSAVYLCASSARDSLNTEAFFGQGTRLTVV.

The chain carries TRBV5-4 and TRBJ1-5; a possible D gene is TRBD1 (6 bases). Deletions cut 6 bases from V and 0 bases from J, with 13 bases between. Looked up from germline, CDR1 is SGHNT and CDR2 is YYREEE (reference sequence). The CDR3 extends over 15 amino acids. CDR3 sequence reads: CASNGTPDSNQPQHF. In DNA form, the CDR3 reads TGTGCCAGCAACGGGACACCCGATAGCAATCAGCCCCAGCATTTT.

V usage is TRBV9 and J usage is TRBJ1-1, with D maybe TRBD1 (5 bases). V was pared by 3 bases and J by 1 base, with 13 bases between. Germline V gene lookup returns CDR1 SGDLS and CDR2 YYNGEE. CDR3 length: 15 residues. CDR3 in amino acids: CASSGGPGGNTEAFF. The CDR3 coding sequence is TGTGCCAGCAGCGGGGGCCCCGGGGGGAACACTGAAGCTTTCTTT.

The chain has TRBV7-9 and TRBJ2-3; 8 bases agree with TRBD2. Germline loops: CDR1 SEHNR, CDR2 FQNEAQ (reference sequence). V trimming: 6 bases; J trimming: 5 bases; junction bases outside the gene matches: 16. The CDR3 is 17 residues long. The CDR3 DNA sequence: TGTGCCAGCAGTCCAAGGACTAGCTCCGGAGGTAAAGATACGCAGTATTTT. Its translation is CASSPRTSSGGKDTQYF.

This clone turned up a few times. The genes are TRBV6-1 and TRBJ2-7, with D unresolved. V gave up 7 bases and J gave up 4 bases, with 8 bases separating them. Germline CDR1 and CDR2: MNHNS and SASEGT. This CDR3 region has 11 residues. In DNA form, the CDR3 reads TGTGCCAGCATCTTGGCTTACGAGCAGTACTTC. This gives the protein CASILAYEQYF.

This clone was seen a few times. The chain links TRBV5-5 to TRBJ1-5, with D possibly matching TRBD1 (6 bases). Germline V gives CDR1 SGHKS, CDR2 YYEKEE (reference sequence). The CDR3 loop spans 17 amino acids. The ends were cut back, 4 bases at V and 2 bases at J, with 19 bases in the middle. The DNA of the CDR3 is TGTGCCAGCAGCGTGAACAGGGATGGTGTGGGCAATCAGCCCCAGCATTTT. This encodes CASSVNRDGVGNQPQHF.

The chain is built from TRBV27 and TRBJ2-3; 9 bases map to TRBD1. Germline CDR1 and CDR2: MNHEY and SMNVEV (reference sequence). V shed 2 bases and J 3 bases; nucleotides not matched to a gene: 3. CDR3 length equals 15 residues. CDR3 in amino acids: CASSLIGQGTDTQYF. CDR3 bases: TGTGCCAGCAGTTTAATCGGACAGGGGACAGATACGCAGTATTTT.

This sequence joins TRBV19 and TRBJ1-1; 8 bases map to TRBD1. Germline V gene lookup returns CDR1 LNHDA and CDR2 SQIVND (reference sequence). The V and J ends lost 8 bases and 3 bases, in that order; junction bases with no gene match: 2. The CDR3 loop spans 12 amino acids. The CDR3 spells CASGTGDTEAFF. CDR3 coding DNA: TGTGCCAGTGGGACAGGTGACACTGAAGCTTTCTTT.

The chain links TRBV28 to TRBJ2-5; the match to TRBD2 covers 10 bases. CDR3 length: 16 amino acids. V lost 8 bases and J lost 5; bases outside the gene matches: 14. Germline V CDR1 and CDR2: MDHEN, SYDVKM. DNA of the CDR3: TGTGCCAGCGGCGCCCCAATAGCGGGGGGTGGTGAGACCCAGTACTTC. Translation gives CASGAPIAGGGETQYF.

The gene calls are TRBV21-1 and TRBJ2-5; the D call in the table, TRBD2, was not verified against the DNA. TRBV21-1 is reported as a pseudogene. The CDR3 is made up of 21 amino acids. The CDR3 nucleotides are TGTGCCAGCAGCAAAAGCGGGGAGGGGACTAGCGGGGGGCCGATCCAAGAGACCCAGTACTTC. This encodes CASSKSGEGTSGGPIQETQYF.

The gene calls are TRBV6-1 and TRBJ1-2, with 10 bases fitting TRBD1. CDR1 is MNHNS, CDR2 SASEGT, per germline. The CDR3 totals 15 residues. V trimming: 8 bases; J trimming: 8 bases; junction bases outside the gene matches: 14. CDR3 DNA sequence: TGTGCCAGCGGTTCCCGGGACAGGGGTGTGTGGGGCTACACCTTC. The encoded protein is CASGSRDRGVWGYTF.